The T cell receptor (beta chain) under discussion was sequenced for a study of blood T cell repertoires in COVID-19. Turning to the study itself: The United States, Italy and Spain provided the acute and convalescent COVID-19 samples.

Authors' analysis steps: Nucleated cell counts were estimated from reference gene primer amplification. Profiled with immunoSEQ multiplex PCR; TCRdb holds only in-frame clones, not every one. V, J and clone size reflect that table, while D and trimming were determined from the DNA. The sample includes 150,000 to 250,000 clones, approximately 90% of them seen just once. Per the germline V gene, CDR1 is LGHDT and CDR2 is YNNKEL (reference sequence). The ends were cut back, 0 bases at V and 5 bases at J, with 19 bases in the middle. The CDR3 length is 18 residues. Study members were between about 18 and 90 years old and lived in fewer than 30 US regions.

The source material was PBMCs or T cells enriched from blood (not recorded which). This sequence originates from a woman under 40 who had recovered from COVID-19. V is TRBV3-1 (or the pseudogene TRBV3-2) and J is TRBJ1-4, with TRBD1 as a possible D gene (5 bases). For the CDR3, the DNA is TGTGCCAGCAGCCAAGATCTAGAGGTTAGCAGACAGAATGAAAAACTGTTTTTT. It encodes CASSQDLEVSRQNEKLFF.